The clone carrying this T cell receptor (beta chain) was counted at least ten times. The data belong to a study of T cells in Graves' hyperthyroidism and ophthalmopathy. Template material for amplifying TCR beta CDR3 regions consisted of RNA transcripts. HTBI primers were the set used in a first-round RT-PCR of the TCR CDR3. TCRdb re-derived calls from the multiplex PCR reads in MiXCR, one entry per CDR3 protein. The repertoire holds a few hundred thousand distinct CDR3 sequences, with around 16% as singletons. This sequence was found in a woman younger than 35 with Graves' hyperthyroidism. Specimen: blood.

CDR3 in DNA: TGCAGTGCTACTATCGGCCAGGCGTGGGGGGAGCAGTACTTC. It specifies CSATIGQAWGEQYF. The rearrangement links TRBV20-1 to TRBJ2-7; D is possibly TRBD1 or TRBD2 (5 bases each). Germline CDR1 is DFQATT and CDR2 is SNEGSKA (reference sequence). V was trimmed by 4 bases and J by 7 bases, leaving 20 bases between them. This CDR3 region has 14 residues.